A single sample gave rise to the 19 T cell receptor beta chains below, sequenced in a study of shared clonotypes between healthy human individuals. Some clones are missing from TCRdb's copy, which holds only in-frame ones; the method was immunoSEQ multiplex PCR. The profile shows over a million clones, approximately 98.5% of them singletons. Material: naive CD4+ T cells sorted from blood. Subset meaning: CD45RA+ positively selected. Every receptor here comes from a man aged 25 to 45 in good health.

The J gene is TRBJ2-2, the V gene TRBV2; 8 nucleotides align to TRBD1. Per the germline V gene, CDR1 is SNHLY and CDR2 is FYNNEI. The CDR3 sequence is 16 residues long. Trimming removed 4 bases from V and 0 bases from J; junction bases left unmatched: 4. CDR3 loop: CASSVRDRSNTGELFF. The CDR3 DNA is TGTGCCAGCAGTGTCCGGGACAGGTCGAACACCGGGGAGCTGTTTTTT.

The chain combines TRBV27 with TRBJ1-4; the D gene is possibly TRBD1 (5 bases). Germline loops: CDR1 MNHEY, CDR2 SMNVEV (reference sequence). V was trimmed by 3 bases and J by 2 bases, leaving 10 bases between them. This CDR3 comprises 15 residues. The chain's CDR3 is CASSFVWGTNEKLFF. The DNA of the CDR3 is TGTGCCAGCAGTTTTGTCTGGGGGACTAATGAAAAACTGTTTTTT.

The genes are TRBV18 and TRBJ2-7, with a tentative D call TRBD1 (7 bases). The CDR3 contains 13 residues. CDR1 and CDR2 (germline): KGHSH, LQKENI. The V gene lost 4 bases and the J gene lost 5 bases, with 12 bases spanning the gap. This CDR3 is CASSRPGGNEQYF. The CDR3 region has the DNA TGTGCCAGCTCACGGCCAGGGGGGAACGAGCAGTACTTC.

This chain links TRBV29-1 with TRBJ2-7; D call uncertain. V gave up 5 bases and J gave up 3 bases, with 11 bases separating them. The CDR3 consists of 12 residues. Germline loops: CDR1 SQVTM, CDR2 ANQGSEA. Here the CDR3 reads CSVKTNSYEQYF. For the CDR3, the DNA is TGCAGCGTTAAGACGAACAGCTACGAGCAGTACTTC.

The chain uses TRBV10-1 and TRBJ2-1, with 13 bases that match TRBD2. Germline V gene lookup returns CDR1 WNHNN and CDR2 SYGVQD (reference sequence). Unmatched junction bases numbered 4, after V lost 8 bases and J lost 0 bases. This CDR3 spans 16 amino acids. The CDR3 nucleotides are TGCGCCAGCTCAGGACTAGCGGGAGCCTCCTACAATGAGCAGTTCTTC. Encoded protein: CASSGLAGASYNEQFF.

The chain is built from TRBV10-1 and TRBJ2-1; D unclear. Germline assignment: CDR1 WNHNN and CDR2 SYGVQD (reference sequence). The CDR3 has 14 amino acids. V gave up 3 bases and J gave up 5 bases, with 11 bases separating them. The CDR3 nucleotides are TGCGCCAGCAGTGATCCCCCGGCGGACAATGAGCAGTTCTTC. Protein: CASSDPPADNEQFF.

J is TRBJ2-7 and V is TRBV18, with 10 bases that match TRBD2. The CDR3 consists of 17 residues. The V segment lost 6 bases and the J segment 3 bases; nucleotides outside the gene matches: 14. Germline values: CDR1 KGHSH, CDR2 LQKENI. For the CDR3, the DNA is TGTGCCAGCTCGATCTTCCTAGCGGGAGTTGGGGACTACGAGCAGTACTTC. Protein sequence: CASSIFLAGVGDYEQYF.

The chain carries TRBV9 and TRBJ2-1, with D unclear. The CDR3 consists of 15 residues. Germline V gene data show CDR1 as SGDLS and CDR2 as YYNGEE. The ends were cut back, 0 bases at V and 5 bases at J, with 12 bases in the middle. The DNA for the CDR3 is TGTGCCAGCAGCGTAGAGGCAGTTTCGAACAATGAGCAGTTCTTC. Translation gives CASSVEAVSNNEQFF.

V gene TRBV19 combines with J gene TRBJ1-1; no clear D gene. V was shortened by 5 bases and J by 8 bases, with 12 bases between the two germline ends. Germline V gene sequence: CDR1 LNHDA, CDR2 SQIVND (reference sequence). The CDR3 has 12 residues. The CDR3, as DNA: TGTGCCAGTAGTTCTGGGTATGGGGAAGCTTTCTTT. It translates to CASSSGYGEAFF.

This rearrangement joins TRBV7-9 to TRBJ2-1; D is unresolved. The CDR3 covers 10 residues. Germline CDR1 is SEHNR and CDR2 is FQNEAQ (reference sequence). Between the trimmed V and J ends, which lost 11 bases and 5 bases, there was a span of 7 bases. The CDR3 coding sequence is TGTGCCCTAGGGAACAATGAGCAGTTCTTC. Protein product: CALGNNEQFF.

In this sample, this clone turned up once. The rearrangement links TRBV5-1 to TRBJ2-1; 13 nucleotides align to TRBD2. CDR1 is SGHRS, CDR2 YFSETQ, per germline. V shed 4 bases and J 12 bases; nucleotides not matched to a gene: 7. CDR3 length: 14 residues. CDR3 sequence: CASSKPGLAGRQFF. As DNA, the CDR3 is TGCGCCAGCAGCAAACCGGGACTAGCGGGAAGGCAGTTCTTC.

Concerning this clone: This specimen includes other DNA sequences encoding the same CDR3. The rearrangement uses TRBV9 and TRBJ2-5; D gene unclear. Germline lookup yields CDR1 SGDLS and CDR2 YYNGEE. The V gene lost 2 bases and the J gene lost 1 base, with 6 bases spanning the gap. CDR3 length: 13 amino acids. The DNA of the CDR3 is TGTGCCAGCAGCGTTGCGTCCCAAGAGACCCAGTACTTC. It is translated as CASSVASQETQYF.

The CDR3 reads CATSRVQGQGSQYSNQPQHF. Here the CDR3 DNA reads TGTGCCACCAGCAGAGTTCAAGGACAGGGAAGCCAATATAGCAATCAGCCCCAGCATTTT. The chain joins TRBV15 to TRBJ1-5; 8 bases are a match to TRBD1. This CDR3 is built from 20 residues. Germline V gene sequence: CDR1 LNHNV, CDR2 YYDKDF (reference sequence). V shed 1 base and J 0 bases; nucleotides not matched to a gene: 14.

The V gene is TRBV19, the J gene TRBJ2-2; 7 bases match TRBD2. V shed 8 bases and J 0 bases; nucleotides not matched to a gene: 6. Germline CDR1 is LNHDA and CDR2 is SQIVND (reference sequence). The CDR3 sequence is 15 residues long. CDR3 bases: TGTGCCAGTGGGCCGCGGGGGTCGAACACCGGGGAGCTGTTTTTT. It yields the protein CASGPRGSNTGELFF.

The rearrangement joins TRBV28 to TRBJ2-1, with TRBD1 matching 10 bases. V lost 8 bases to trimming and J lost 6 bases; unmatched junction nucleotides: 7. Germline V gives CDR1 MDHEN, CDR2 SYDVKM. The length of the CDR3 is 14 residues. The CDR3 here is CASGDRGRGNEQFF. The CDR3 coding sequence is TGTGCCAGCGGAGACAGGGGGCGAGGCAATGAGCAGTTCTTC.

Details on this clone: Other DNA sequences in the same sample also yield this CDR3. The chain combines TRBV19 with TRBJ2-5; D call uncertain. The V gene's germline CDR1 is LNHDA and CDR2 SQIVND (reference sequence). V was shortened by 3 bases and J by 2 bases, with 1 base between the two germline ends. This CDR3 contains 11 residues. The CDR3 here is CASSIQETQYF. The CDR3 DNA is TGTGCCAGTAGTATTCAAGAGACCCAGTACTTC.

About this clone itself: This CDR3 is also generated by other DNA sequences in the sample. The chain joins TRBV20-1 to TRBJ1-1; D is ambiguous. V dropped 6 bases and J dropped 5 bases, with 7 bases sitting between them. This CDR3 has 10 amino acids. Germline V CDR1 and CDR2: DFQATT, SNEGSKA (reference sequence). The CDR3 protein is CSARRTEAFF. Written as DNA, the CDR3 is TGCAGTGCCCGGAGAACTGAAGCTTTCTTT.

The chain has TRBV7-3 and TRBJ2-3, with a weak D call TRBD1 (6 bases). The germline gives CDR1 SGHTA, CDR2 FQGTGA. The length of the CDR3 is 11 residues. Trimming took 8 bases from V and 6 from J, leaving 9 bases between them. CDR3 DNA: TGTGCCAGCGGCCAGGGGGATACGCAGTATTTT. The encoded protein is CASGQGDTQYF.

The chain is built from TRBV6-6 and TRBJ2-7; D is uncertain. From germline, CDR1 is MNHNY and CDR2 SVGAGI (reference sequence). With 6 bases removed from V and 2 bases from J, the gap between germline ends came to 17 bases. The CDR3 length is 15 residues. CDR3 in DNA: TGTGCCAGCAGGGATTTTACAGTCGCACCCTACGAGCAGTACTTC. Protein product: CASRDFTVAPYEQYF.